This T cell receptor beta chain originates from a study of shared clonotypes between healthy human individuals. Data came from immunoSEQ multiplex PCR; TCRdb stores just in-frame clones and leaves some out. The sample lists about 2.4 million clones, approximately 93% occurring once. The V gene's germline CDR1 is SGHAT and CDR2 FQNNGV. There are 15 residues in the CDR3. Trimming pared 2 bases from V and 0 bases from J, leaving 7 bases between. The specimen was naive CD4+ T cells from PBMCs. As to subset: CD45RA+ positively selected. This chain links TRBV11-2 with TRBJ2-2, with D unresolved. The TCR comes from a man aged 18 to 29 in good health. Some clones in this sample may be carry-over from other donors' samples. CDR3 coding DNA: TGTGCCAGCAGCTTAAGCCAGCCGAACACCGGGGAGCTGTTTTTT. It translates to CASSLSQPNTGELFF.